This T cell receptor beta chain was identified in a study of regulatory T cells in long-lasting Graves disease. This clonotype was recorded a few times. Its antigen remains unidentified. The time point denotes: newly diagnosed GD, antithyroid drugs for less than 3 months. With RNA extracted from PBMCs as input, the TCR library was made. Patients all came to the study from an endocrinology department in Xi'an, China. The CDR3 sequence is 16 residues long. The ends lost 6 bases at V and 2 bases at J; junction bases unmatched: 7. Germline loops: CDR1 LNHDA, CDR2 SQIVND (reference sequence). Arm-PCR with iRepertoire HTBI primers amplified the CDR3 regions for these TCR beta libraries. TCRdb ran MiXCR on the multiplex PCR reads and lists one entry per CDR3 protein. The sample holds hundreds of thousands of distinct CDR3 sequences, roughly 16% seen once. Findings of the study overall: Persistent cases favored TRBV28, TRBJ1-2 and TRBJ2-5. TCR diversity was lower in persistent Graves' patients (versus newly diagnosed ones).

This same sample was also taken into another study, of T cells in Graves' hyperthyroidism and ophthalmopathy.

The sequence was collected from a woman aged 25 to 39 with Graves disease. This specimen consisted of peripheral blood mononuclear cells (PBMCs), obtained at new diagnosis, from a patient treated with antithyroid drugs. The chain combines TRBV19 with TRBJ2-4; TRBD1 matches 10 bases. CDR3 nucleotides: TGTGCCAGTAGGGAATCGGGACAGGGGTCCAAAAACATTCAGTACTTC. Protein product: CASRESGQGSKNIQYF.